Listed below are T cell receptor beta chains from one sample, sequenced in a study of CD8 T cells in Susac syndrome. TCRdb reprocessed the immunoSEQ multiplex PCR reads with MiXCR, giving one entry per CDR3 protein. This sample yields some 110,000 distinct CDR3 sequences, of which 85% to 95% are seen a single time; 0.093% belongs to the top ten. Material: CD4+ T cells from PBMCs. Every receptor here comes from a human donor with multiple sclerosis. CDR3s include the opening cysteine and the closing phenylalanine or tryptophan. D genes are given only for firm matches. Clone size is stated in some rows and not others, as once, few, many or a class when expanded.

TRBV30	TRBJ1-4	TRBD1	.	CAWKPGQWKTNEKLFF	TGTGCCTGGAAACCGGGACAGTGGAAGACTAATGAAAAACTGTTTTTT
TRBV18	TRBJ2-2	TRBD1	.	CASSPVDRDTGELFF	TGTGCCAGCTCACCAGTGGACAGGGACACCGGGGAGCTGTTTTTT
TRBV14	TRBJ2-3	TRBD1	.	CASSRTRDRQYF	TGTGCCAGCAGCCGGACCCGGGACAGGCAATATTTT
TRBV18	TRBJ2-3	.	.	CASSPRDSSTDTQYF	TGTGCCAGCTCACCGAGGGACTCTAGCACAGATACGCAGTATTTT
TRBV6-6	TRBJ1-4	.	once	CASSYRRNEKLFF	TGTGCCAGCAGTTACCGGCGTAATGAAAAACTGTTTTTT
TRBV29-1	TRBJ1-2	TRBD1	.	CSASRDRYGYTF	TGCAGCGCCTCCCGGGACAGATATGGCTACACCTTC
TRBV6-6	TRBJ2-7	.	.	CASSLGGQEYEQYF	TGTGCCAGCAGTCTCGGGGGACAAGAGTACGAGCAGTACTTC
TRBV4-3	TRBJ1-2	.	.	CASSQGVYLNYGYTF	TGCGCCAGCAGCCAAGGGGTGTACCTTAACTATGGCTACACCTTC
TRBV18	TRBJ2-1	TRBD1	.	CASSRTTGNNEQFF	TGTGCCAGCTCACGGACGACAGGGAACAATGAGCAGTTCTTC
TRBV4-1	TRBJ2-7	.	few	CASSQEGTYEQYF	TGCGCCAGCAGCCAAGAGGGGACCTACGAGCAGTACTTC
TRBV5-1	TRBJ1-1	TRBD1	.	CASSLVGQGTGAFF	TGCGCCAGCAGCTTGGTTGGACAGGGCACCGGGGCTTTCTTT
TRBV5-1	TRBJ1-6	.	.	CASSPEGRKYNSPLHF	TGCGCCAGCAGCCCCGAGGGGCGGAAATATAATTCACCCCTCCACTTT
TRBV15	TRBJ1-2	.	.	CATSRDKGSYGYTF	TGTGCCACCAGCAGAGATAAAGGGTCCTATGGCTACACCTTC
TRBV14	TRBJ2-5	.	.	CASSQEKTQYF	TGTGCCAGCAGCCAAGAGAAGACCCAGTACTTC
TRBV20-1	TRBJ1-5	TRBD1	.	CSARRGQGVQPQHF	TGCAGTGCTAGACGGGGACAGGGAGTTCAGCCCCAGCATTTT
TRBV4-3	TRBJ1-6	.	.	CASSQVGGQRSSYNSPLHF	TGCGCCAGCAGCCAAGTTGGAGGACAGAGAAGCTCCTATAATTCACCCCTCCACTTT
TRBV4-3	TRBJ2-3	TRBD2	.	CASSLTSGLGDTQYF	TGCGCCAGCAGCCTGACTAGCGGCCTTGGAGATACGCAGTATTTT
TRBV5-6	TRBJ2-1	TRBD2	.	CASRQVAGGVEQFF	TGTGCCAGCCGCCAAGTAGCGGGGGGAGTTGAGCAGTTCTTC
TRBV20-1	TRBJ1-2	.	.	CSARVRTVTNYGYTF	TGCAGTGCTAGAGTTAGGACAGTTACTAACTATGGCTACACCTTC
TRBV24-1	TRBJ2-2	.	.	CATSDLITGELFF	TGTGCCACCAGTGATTTGATAACCGGGGAGCTGTTTTTT
TRBV7-2	TRBJ1-1	.	.	CASSPRASNTEAFF	TGTGCCAGCAGCCCCAGGGCCTCGAACACTGAAGCTTTCTTT
TRBV10-3	TRBJ1-2	.	.	CAIRRQSEDGYTF	TGTGCCATCAGACGACAGTCCGAAGATGGCTACACCTTC
TRBV20-1	TRBJ1-5	.	.	CSAREDSNQPQHF	TGCAGTGCTAGGGAGGACAGCAATCAGCCCCAGCATTTT
TRBV2	TRBJ2-5	.	.	CASTLRGSGGRVETQYF	TGTGCCAGCACTCTGAGGGGGTCGGGCGGTAGAGTTGAGACCCAGTACTTC
TRBV28	TRBJ1-2	.	.	CASSLLQYYGYTF	TGTGCCAGCAGTTTACTACAGTACTATGGCTACACCTTC
TRBV7-2	TRBJ1-2	.	.	CASSGDGGSDTF	TGTGCCAGCAGTGGCGATGGGGGATCGGACACCTTC
TRBV28	TRBJ2-6	.	.	CASSAKFRGWRANVLTF	TGTGCCAGCAGCGCCAAATTTAGAGGTTGGCGGGCCAACGTCCTGACTTTC
TRBV19	TRBJ1-1	.	.	CASSIRGNTEAFF	TGTGCCAGTAGTATTCGGGGGAACACTGAAGCTTTCTTT
TRBV6-2/TRBV6-3	TRBJ1-2	.	.	CASSYQWISYGYTF	TGTGCCAGCAGTTACCAATGGATCAGCTATGGCTACACCTTC
TRBV6-1	TRBJ2-3	.	.	CASSERRVIGDTQYF	TGTGCCAGCAGTGAAAGGAGGGTTATTGGTGATACGCAGTATTTT
TRBV27	TRBJ1-5	TRBD1	.	CASSSRTGIQPQHF	TGTGCCAGCAGTTCGAGGACAGGGATTCAGCCCCAGCATTTT
TRBV4-1	TRBJ1-1	.	few	CASSLSILNTEAFF	TGCGCCAGCAGCCTATCCATTCTGAACACTGAAGCTTTCTTT
TRBV29-1	TRBJ1-1	.	.	CSVSRRLNTEAFF	TGCAGCGTTAGTAGGAGGCTGAACACTGAAGCTTTCTTT
TRBV13	TRBJ2-7	.	.	CASSSRGSVDQDEQYF	TGTGCCAGCAGCTCCCGAGGGAGCGTGGACCAGGACGAGCAGTACTTC
TRBV5-1	TRBJ1-2	.	.	CASSSTDGYTF	TGCGCCAGCAGCTCGACAGATGGCTACACCTTC
TRBV2	TRBJ1-3	.	once	CASSVRQGNTIYF	TGTGCCAGCAGTGTAAGGCAGGGAAACACCATATATTTT
TRBV3-1	TRBJ1-6	TRBD1	.	CASSQPGTGRSPLHF	TGTGCCAGCAGCCAACCCGGGACAGGGCGTTCACCCCTCCACTTT
TRBV24-1	TRBJ2-5	.	.	CATSDPGLNSAQYF	TGTGCCACCAGTGACCCCGGACTAAATTCCGCCCAGTACTTC
TRBV4-3	TRBJ2-1	TRBD1	.	CASSLGDSLYNEQFF	TGCGCCAGCAGCCTTGGGGACAGCCTATACAATGAGCAGTTCTTC
TRBV20-1	TRBJ1-2	.	few	CSASQGRVVDGYTF	TGCAGTGCTAGTCAAGGCAGGGTAGTTGATGGCTACACTTTC
TRBV28	TRBJ1-6	TRBD1	.	CASTLDRVSPLHF	TGTGCCAGCACCTTGGACAGGGTGTCACCCCTCCACTTT
TRBV6-5	TRBJ2-6	.	.	CASSFTGTRSSGANVLTF	TGTGCCAGCAGTTTCACCGGGACAAGGAGCTCTGGGGCCAACGTCCTGACTTTC